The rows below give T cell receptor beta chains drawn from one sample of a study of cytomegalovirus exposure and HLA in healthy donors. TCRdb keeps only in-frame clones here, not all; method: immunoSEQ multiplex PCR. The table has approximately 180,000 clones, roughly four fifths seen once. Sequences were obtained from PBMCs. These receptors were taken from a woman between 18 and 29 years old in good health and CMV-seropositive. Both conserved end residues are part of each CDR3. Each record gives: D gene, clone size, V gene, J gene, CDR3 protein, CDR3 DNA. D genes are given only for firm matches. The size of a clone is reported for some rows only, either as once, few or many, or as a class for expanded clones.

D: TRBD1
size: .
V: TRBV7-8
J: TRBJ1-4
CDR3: CASRHPGQGFLGEEKLFF
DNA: TGTGCCAGCAGACACCCGGGACAGGGGTTCCTGGGGGAAGAAAAACTGTTTTTT

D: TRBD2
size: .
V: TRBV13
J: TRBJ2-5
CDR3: CASSLRLAGGPETQYF
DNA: TGTGCCAGCAGCTTAAGGCTAGCGGGGGGGCCGGAGACCCAGTACTTC

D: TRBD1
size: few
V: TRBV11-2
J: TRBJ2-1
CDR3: CASSFRGTGGNEQFF
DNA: TGTGCCAGCAGCTTTAGGGGAACAGGGGGCAATGAGCAGTTCTTC

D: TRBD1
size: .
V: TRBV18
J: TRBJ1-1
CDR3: CASSSRQGDRAFF
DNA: TGTGCCAGCTCATCAAGACAGGGGGACCGAGCTTTCTTT

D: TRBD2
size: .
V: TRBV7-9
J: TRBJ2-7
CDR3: CASSPVLAGSHEQYF
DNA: TGTGCCAGCAGCCCTGTCCTAGCGGGGTCCCACGAGCAGTACTTC

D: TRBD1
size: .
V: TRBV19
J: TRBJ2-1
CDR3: CARTGTGNEQFF
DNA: TGTGCCAGAACCGGGACAGGGAATGAGCAGTTCTTC

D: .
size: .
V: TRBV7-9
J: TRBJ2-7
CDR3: CASSLAPPSHEQYF
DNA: TGTGCCAGCAGCTTAGCTCCCCCTAGCCACGAGCAGTACTTC

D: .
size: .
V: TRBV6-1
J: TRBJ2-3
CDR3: CASSQGPSSTDTQYF
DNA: TGTGCCAGCAGTCAGGGGCCTTCTAGCACAGATACGCAGTATTTT

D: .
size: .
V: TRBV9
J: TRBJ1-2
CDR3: CASSPPTINYGYTF
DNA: TGTGCCAGCAGCCCCCCCACAATTAACTATGGCTACACCTTC

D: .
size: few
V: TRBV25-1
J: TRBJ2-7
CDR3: CASSLRYEQYF
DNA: TGTGCCAGCAGTCTCCGTTACGAGCAGTACTTC

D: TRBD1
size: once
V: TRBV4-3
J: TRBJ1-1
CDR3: CASSQDPSGTGEAFF
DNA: TGCGCCAGCAGCCAAGATCCGAGCGGGACAGGGGAAGCTTTCTTT

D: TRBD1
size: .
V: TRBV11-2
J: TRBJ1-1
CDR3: CASSLEGTGPGAFF
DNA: TGTGCCAGCAGTTTAGAGGGGACAGGCCCGGGAGCTTTCTTT

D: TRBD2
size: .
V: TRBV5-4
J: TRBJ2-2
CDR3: CASSLFSGGGGELFF
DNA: TGTGCCAGCAGCTTGTTTAGCGGGGGAGGCGGGGAGCTGTTTTTT

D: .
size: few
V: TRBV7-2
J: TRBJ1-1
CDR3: CASSFPRGGAMNTEAFF
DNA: TGTGCCAGCAGCTTCCCAAGGGGGGGCGCGATGAACACTGAAGCTTTCTTT

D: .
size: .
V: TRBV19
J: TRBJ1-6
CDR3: CASSIQQGRSPLHF
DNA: TGTGCCAGTAGTATCCAGCAGGGTAGGTCACCCCTCCACTTT

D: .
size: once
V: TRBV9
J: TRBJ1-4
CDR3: CASSVICGNTNEKLFF
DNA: TGTGCCAGCAGCGTAATCTGCGGTAACACTAATGAAAAACTGTTTTTT

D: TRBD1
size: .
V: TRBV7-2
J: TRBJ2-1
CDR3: CASSLARGRPYNEQFF
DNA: TGTGCCAGCAGCTTAGCCAGGGGGCGCCCCTACAATGAGCAGTTCTTC

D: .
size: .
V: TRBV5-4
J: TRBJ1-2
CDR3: CASSLATGSDIYGYTF
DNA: TGTGCCAGCAGCCTAGCGACGGGATCGGACATCTATGGCTACACCTTC

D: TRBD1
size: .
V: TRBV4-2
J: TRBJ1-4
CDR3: CASSPFTGTGGLEKLFF
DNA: TGTGCCAGCAGCCCTTTTACAGGGACAGGGGGCTTAGAAAAACTGTTTTTT

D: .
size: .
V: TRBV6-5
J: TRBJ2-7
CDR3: CASSYSLPSGEQYF
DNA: TGTGCCAGCAGTTACTCGCTCCCCTCCGGCGAGCAGTACTTC

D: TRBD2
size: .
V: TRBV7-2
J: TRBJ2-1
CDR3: CASSLGLQNNEQFF
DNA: TGTGCCAGCAGCTTGGGACTACAAAACAATGAGCAGTTCTTC

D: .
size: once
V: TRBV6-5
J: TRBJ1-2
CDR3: CASSYADSNYGYTF
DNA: TGTGCCAGCAGTTACGCGGACAGTAACTATGGCTACACCTTC

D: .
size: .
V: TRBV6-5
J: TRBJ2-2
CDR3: CASSFGGTNTGELFF
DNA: TGTGCCAGCAGTTTCGGGGGTACGAACACCGGGGAGCTGTTTTTT

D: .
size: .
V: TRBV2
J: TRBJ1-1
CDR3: CASKEDAGVRPEAFF
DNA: TGTGCCAGCAAGGAGGACGCAGGGGTACGCCCTGAAGCTTTCTTT